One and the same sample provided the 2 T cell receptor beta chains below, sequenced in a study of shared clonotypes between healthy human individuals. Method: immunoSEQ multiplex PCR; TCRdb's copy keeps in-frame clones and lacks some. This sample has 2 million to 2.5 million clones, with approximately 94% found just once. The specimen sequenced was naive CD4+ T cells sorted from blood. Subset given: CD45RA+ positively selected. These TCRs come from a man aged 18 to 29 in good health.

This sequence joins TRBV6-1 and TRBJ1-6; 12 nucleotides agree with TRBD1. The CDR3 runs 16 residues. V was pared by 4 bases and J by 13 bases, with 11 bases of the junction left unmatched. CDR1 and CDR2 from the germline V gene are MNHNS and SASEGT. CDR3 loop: CASSGGTGGAYFPLHF. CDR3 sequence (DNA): TGTGCCAGCAGTGGGGGGACAGGGGGCGCGTATTTCCCCCTCCACTTT.

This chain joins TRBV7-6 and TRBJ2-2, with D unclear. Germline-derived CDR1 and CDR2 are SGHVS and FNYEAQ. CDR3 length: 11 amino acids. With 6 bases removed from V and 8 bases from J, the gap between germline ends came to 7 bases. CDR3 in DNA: TGTGCCAGCAGTCCTGGTGGGGAGCTGTTTTTT. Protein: CASSPGGELFF.